The text below deals with one T cell receptor beta chain. This clone appeared a few times. What antigen it recognizes has not been identified. Base qualities were left out, and no much larger clone turns up one base away. The cohort consisted of hundreds of healthy bone marrow donors. At the time of sampling, every cohort member was nominally healthy, though immune exposures that went unrecorded were likely present. The donor was CMV seropositive and was included in the group of 250 to 350 seropositive cohort members. Every donor gave a peripheral blood sample, and the peripheral blood mononuclear cells from that sample were used for TCR beta sequencing. Genomic DNA was extracted from the blood cell samples with the Qiagen DNeasy Blood Extraction Kit. At the junction V is shortened by 3 bases and J by 3 bases; bases outside the gene matches: 10. There are 16 amino acids in the CDR3, from cysteine to phenylalanine inclusive. The DNA shown is the 48-base CDR3, in frame from base 1. For CDR1 and CDR2, the germline V gene lists SGDLS and YYNGEE.

Library preparation used the immunoSEQ multiplex PCR assay. For the multiplex PCR, a mixture combining 60 forward primers for TCR Vbeta segments and 13 reverse primers for TCR Jbeta segments was used. Amplification of the CDR3 region of rearranged TCR beta genes was performed with a multiplex PCR assay on genomic DNA. On the Illumina HiSeq System, the amplified TCR beta libraries were sequenced as 87-base-pair reads. The paper's data handling went like this. A later analysis counted 75 million to 100 million unique TCR beta chains across the 600 to 850 repertoires, and some 11 million of these chains were shared by at least two donors. To remove PCR and sequencing errors, raw reads were error-corrected and collapsed into unique sequences using a nearest-neighbor algorithm that merged closely related sequences. To assign V, D and J gene segments, CDR3 sequences were aligned to IMGT reference sequences. Each retained sequence needed at least a six-nucleotide match to both a V gene segment and a J gene segment. Rearrangements were classified as productive when the CDR3 lacked stop codons and remained in frame with V and J, and all other rearrangements were classified as non-productive. Following IMGT convention, CDR3 was defined as the stretch from the second conserved V-encoded cysteine to the conserved J-encoded phenylalanine. In an earlier analysis of around 600 of the donors, sequences lacking an unambiguous match to a single V gene segment were excluded. An earlier analysis of approximately 590 of the donors called V segments functional above 56.7% productive rearrangements and segregating when the between-donor standard deviation exceeded 5%. A statistical classification framework was built for diagnosing cytomegalovirus status from the catalog of TCR beta chain sequences. In a later analysis, TCR nucleotide sequences were compared against IMGT/GENE-DB human TR gene sequences so that V and J genes could be assigned. In a later analysis, CDR3 sequences and most-parsimonious VDJ recombination scenarios were assigned using the TCRdist pipeline. In a later analysis, each TCR beta chain was defined by its CDR3 amino acid sequence together with its V-gene family, and reads without a unique V-gene family were excluded. To address suspected cross-contamination and a sequencing artifact, a later analysis removed under 600 highly shared, low-generation-probability nucleotide sequences. For each public chain, a later analysis derived a clonal expansion index from normalized ranks of inferred template counts within each repertoire. In a later analysis, generation probabilities were computed with a VDJ recombination model fitted to out-of-frame rearrangements, and the resulting probabilities were checked against IGoR. Hypergeometric tests were used in a later analysis to score TCR-TCR, TCR-HLA and TCR-CMV co-occurrence, with a repertoire-size bias correction applied to the TCR pairs. A later analysis estimated false discovery rates by permuting HLA or CMV assignments 20 times. In a later analysis, co-occurring TCRs were grouped using DBSCAN, with TCRdist sequence similarity added in when clustering inside HLA-allele-positive subsets. Repertoires with fewer than 30,000 or more than 120,000 public chains were left out of co-occurrence clustering, as were about 5 repertoires with anomalous nucleotide sharing. TCRdb carries this immuneACCESS record with in-frame sequences only. Its versions omit some clonotypes, under half of them owing to an unresolved V gene in the studies checked, with the rest unexplained. V and J calls and clone size are copied from that table; D and trimming were computed from the DNA. The sample includes roughly 80,000 clones, with around 80% observed a single time. The ten biggest clones cover 2.5% to 3% of the sample.

The data were obtained in a study of cytomegalovirus exposure and HLA in healthy donors (TCRdb year 2017). About the study as a whole: In an earlier analysis of some 550 of the donors, 250 to 300 Gb of sequence data and 95 million to 130 million unique TCR beta sequences from roughly 190 million T cells were reported. A later analysis re-analyzed previously published TCR beta repertoires from 650 to 800 donors and added high-resolution HLA genotyping to study TCR occurrence patterns. Every repertoire in the discovery cohort had been generated on one and the same sequencing platform. In a later genetic analysis, genome-wide SNP genotypes for 398 of the 666 donors were used, and that subset was treated as a discovery cohort. Of the 350 to 400 genotyped donors, about 80% fell in the genetic ancestry cluster associated with self-reported Caucasian donors. Donor age, sex, ethnicity and CMV serostatus were compiled together with the repertoire data. About five DR-DQ haplotypes were handled as single units for association and clustering, since linkage in the cohort was strong. Both class I and class II loci were covered by HLA typing, at four-digit resolution. The later analysis used no new phenotypic data to find candidate immune exposures, relying instead on TCR beta sequences and their occurrence across donors. The study aimed to test whether signatures of past pathogen exposure could be identified by cataloging public T cell receptors. The number of donors typed differed by locus, with about 629-640 for A, B, C, DRB1 and DQB1, 522 for DQA1, over 600 for DPA1, and approximately 470 for DPB1. An earlier analysis of 587 of the donors applied high-throughput TCR beta sequencing to assess whether each TCR beta V gene segment acted as functional or pseudogenic. Along with the approximately 600-subject first cohort, a separate validation cohort of over 90 different subjects was used. To predict cytomegalovirus infection status, the study combined high-throughput TCR immunosequencing, statistical association of individual TCRs with disease status, and machine learning. The study profiled the T cell repertoires of hundreds of subjects by immunosequencing and related them to cytomegalovirus serostatus. Among over 350 genotyped donors of the cohort, an average of about 240,000 unique TCR beta nucleotide sequences were sequenced per donor, roughly 20% of them non-productive. Approximately 300 gigabases of sequencing data and around 80 million unique TCR sequences made up an early release that covered 500 to 700 HLA-typed donors. Points the paper makes about the study in general: Across donors, most TCR sequences were observed very rarely, whereas some public TCRs were present in many individuals. A few of the identified cytomegalovirus-associated TCR beta chains were confirmed in vitro to be specific for cytomegalovirus antigens. The cohort was sequenced for TCR beta chains only, and without alpha or paired-chain data the features that could be detected were limited. The classifier was reported to diagnose cytomegalovirus status with high specificity and sensitivity in both the original and validation cohorts. In a later analysis, some 17,000 TCR beta sequences were associated with specific HLA alleles at a false discovery rate of 0.05. A further reported finding was that TCR beta sequences accurately predicted the HLA-A and HLA-B alleles for most subjects in the first cohort. In a later genetic analysis, fewer N-insertions in productive TCRs were reported among donors in an Asian-associated ancestry cluster than the roughly 670-donor mean. A later analysis found that TCR association rates varied across HLA loci, with DRB1 alleles showing the most associated TCRs and HLA-C alleles the fewest. In a later analysis, HLA-associated TCR beta chains showed more clonal expansion and lower generation probabilities than non-associated chains that were equally common. According to a later analysis, parvovirus B19, influenza, CMV and Epstein-Barr virus appeared linked to several top co-occurrence clusters. When HLA alleles, especially DR and DQ, strongly co-occurred, attributing TCR associations to individual alleles was difficult. An association between a missense DCLRE1C variant and V-gene and J-gene trimming of TCR beta chains was found in a later genetic analysis and replicated in an independent cohort. The 87-base-pair reads could not distinguish some IMGT-functional V segments, including TRBV6-2 and TRBV6-3, so those segments were excluded. It was suggested by the authors that the approach could potentially be generalized to other disease states and immunological phenotypes. A group of highly shared sequence variants was considered likely to be a technical artifact of the sequencing pipeline. The study gave a list of about 150 TCR beta chains associated with cytomegalovirus. Broadly in line with IMGT annotations, most TCR beta V segments showed up in productive rearrangements about 87% or about 30% of the time in an earlier analysis of a few hundred of the donors. According to a later analysis, most CMV-associated TCR beta chains appeared to be HLA-restricted, and the HLA associations seemed to be driven largely by CMV exposure. CMV serostatus was the only immune exposure information available for the cohort. Because some donors lacked HLA typing at each locus, the association tests relied only on the typed subset. About 15 rarely observed V segments, including chromosome 9 orphons, were excluded from the earlier analysis of about 610 of the donors because counts were too low. Sequencing depth was assumed to be roughly uniform across donors in the presence/absence analyses, though that assumption may not hold. Linkage disequilibrium might explain the correlated functional status among segregating V segments, but an unknown experimental factor could not be ruled out.

This sequence originates from a man aged 50 to 59 in good health and CMV-seropositive. Sequenced material: PBMCs. This receptor chain uses TRBV9 and TRBJ2-3, with 7 bases matching TRBD2. This receptor carries the CDR3 CASSAVGGFGTDTQYF. The nucleotides read TGTGCCAGCAGCGCCGTCGGGGGGTTTGGGACAGATACGCAGTATTTT.